Presented here are 30 T cell receptor beta chains from one specimen sequenced in a study of beta chain features in type 1 diabetes. Expressed TCRB transcripts were sequenced, since all the RNA that had been isolated was reverse transcribed. Sequencing was performed with immunoSEQ multiplex PCR; in TCRdb, only in-frame clones are kept and a portion is missing. This table holds 450,000 or so clones, about an eighth found once. Source material: naive CD4+ T cells from blood. All receptors come from a woman under 30 in good health.

This clone was observed a handful of times. This chain's CDR3 is CASSLEGANTEAFF. CDR3 nucleotides: TGTGCCAGCAGCTTAGAGGGGGCGAACACTGAAGCTTTCTTT. V is TRBV11-1 and J is TRBJ1-1; 7 bases are shared with TRBD1. The CDR3 runs 14 residues. Germline CDR1 and CDR2: SGHAT and FQDESV (reference sequence). V shed 1 base, J shed 1 base, and the junction held 0 bases outside the gene matches.

The rearrangement links TRBV28 to TRBJ1-2; D uncertain. V dropped 3 bases and J dropped 4 bases, with 15 bases sitting between them. Germline values: CDR1 MDHEN, CDR2 SYDVKM. The length of the CDR3 is 15 residues. The CDR3 here is CASSFRMGISYGYTF. In DNA, the CDR3 is TGTGCCAGCAGTTTCCGAATGGGTATCAGCTATGGCTACACCTTC.

This clone came up a few times. The gene calls are TRBV7-2 and TRBJ2-1; 8 nucleotides match TRBD2. The junction had 9 bases not matched to a gene; V was cut back by 3 bases and J by 8 bases. The CDR3 loop spans 15 amino acids. CDR1 and CDR2 from the germline V gene are SGHTA and FQGNSA. The CDR3 DNA follows: TGTGCCAGCAGCTTCAGCGGGAGTCGGTCCTATGAGCAGTTCTTC. This sequence encodes CASSFSGSRSYEQFF.

This clone has more than one count but fewer than ten. Other nucleotide sequences from this sample produce the same CDR3. This sequence joins TRBV5-1 and TRBJ2-3, with D uncertain. Trimming took off 0 bases at V and 5 bases at J, with 4 bases between the two ends. Germline V gene sequence: CDR1 SGHRS, CDR2 YFSETQ. This CDR3 is 12 amino acids long. The CDR3 loop reads CASSLGVDTQYF. CDR3 bases: TGCGCCAGCAGCTTGGGGGTAGATACGCAGTATTTT. Full variable domain (missing parts from reference TRBV5-1 and TRBJ2-3): KAGVTQTPRYLIKTRGQQVTLSCSPISGHRSVSWYQQTPGQGLQFLFEYFSETQRNKGNFPGRFSGRQFSNSRSEMNVSTLELGDSALYLCASSLGVDTQYFGPGTRLTVL.

The CDR3 nucleotides read TGTGCCAGCAGCGGGGGGGACACAGATACGCAGTATTTT. Its translation: CASSGGDTDTQYF. The J gene is TRBJ2-3, the V gene TRBV6-4; 8 bases match TRBD2. This CDR3 comprises 13 residues. Looked up from germline, CDR1 is MRHNA and CDR2 is SNTAGT. The J segment lost 2 bases and the V segment lost 6 bases, leaving 1 base of the junction unmatched.

This clone was observed a few times. The gene calls are TRBV2 and TRBJ2-5, with D hard to call. This CDR3 is 12 amino acids long. V lost 6 bases to trimming and J lost 3 bases, with 8 bases between them. Germline V gene data show CDR1 as SNHLY and CDR2 as FYNNEI. CDR3 sequence (DNA): TGTGCCAGCAGGTCGAGTGAAGAGACCCAGTACTTC. As protein: CASRSSEETQYF.

This clone was picked up a small number of times. The chain combines TRBV19 with TRBJ1-2; D remains unclear. CDR3 size: 14 residues. Per the germline V gene, CDR1 is LNHDA and CDR2 is SQIVND (reference sequence). Trimming stripped 3 bases from V and 5 bases from J, with 13 bases between. CDR3 DNA sequence: TGTGCCAGTAGTATCTCTCGGACGGCATATGGCTACACCTTC. Protein sequence: CASSISRTAYGYTF.

There are a few counts of this clone. CDR3 region: CASSRGTGGQETQYF. CDR3 nucleotides: TGTGCCAGCAGCCGCGGGACAGGGGGGCAAGAGACCCAGTACTTC. J is TRBJ2-5 and V is TRBV11-3; 11 bases align to TRBD1. Per germline, CDR1 SGHNT and CDR2 YENEEA. The CDR3 extends over 15 amino acids. J gave up 2 bases and V 5 bases, and 4 bases lay outside the gene matches.

The V gene is TRBV15, the J gene TRBJ2-3, with D perhaps matching TRBD2 (6 bases). This CDR3 comprises 14 residues. Trimming took 6 bases from V and 2 from J, leaving 12 bases between them. Germline V CDR1 and CDR2: LNHNV, YYDKDF (reference sequence). CDR3 amino acids: CATREGSFTDTQYF. DNA for the CDR3: TGTGCCACCAGGGAGGGAAGTTTCACAGATACGCAGTATTTT.

Only a few counts were recorded for this clone. The rearrangement links TRBV15 to TRBJ1-1, with a tentative D call TRBD1 (5 bases). Germline V lookup: CDR1 LNHNV, CDR2 YYDKDF (reference sequence). This CDR3 has 13 residues. V shed 0 bases and J shed 11 bases, with 13 bases lying between them. CDR3 in DNA: TGTGCCACCAGCAGAGATGGAAGGGAGGGGGCTTTCTTT. Translating gives CATSRDGREGAFF.

This clone was recorded a few times. This rearrangement joins TRBV21-1 to TRBJ2-3; the table's D call, TRBD2, has no DNA check behind it. TRBV21-1 is flagged as a pseudogene. The CDR3 runs to 14 residues. CDR3 DNA: TGTGCCAGCAGCAAAGGTCCGCGGGACGCGACGCAGTATTTT. Residues: CASSKGPRDATQYF.

The J gene is TRBJ1-4, the V gene TRBV7-9, with a possible D match to TRBD1 (6 bases). Germline values: CDR1 SEHNR, CDR2 FQNEAQ (reference sequence). The V gene lost 3 bases and the J gene lost 7 bases, with 6 bases spanning the gap. The CDR3 spans 12 residues. CDR3 DNA: TGTGCCAGCAGCTTCAGGGGTGAAAAACTGTTTTTT. It yields the protein CASSFRGEKLFF.

V and J are TRBV21-1 and TRBJ1-1. TRBV21-1 is reported as a pseudogene. This CDR3 is 12 amino acids long. The CDR3 sequence is CASTRGNTEAFF. The CDR3 DNA is TGTGCCAGCACCCGTGGGAACACTGAAGCTTTCTTT.

This clone was seen a few times. The chain has TRBV9 and TRBJ1-3, with D maybe TRBD1 (6 bases). Trimming removed 4 bases at V and 3 bases at J, with 14 bases between. CDR1 is SGDLS and CDR2 is YYNGEE in the germline V gene. This CDR3 is built from 15 residues. This CDR3 reads CASSPRDIYGNTIYF. Written as DNA, the CDR3 is TGTGCCAGCAGCCCCCGGGACATTTATGGAAACACCATATATTTT.

The chain combines TRBV4-3 with TRBJ1-2; the D is unclear. Germline V CDR1 and CDR2: LGHNA, YSLEER. Trimming left V 0 bases short and J 2 bases short, with 16 bases between. The length of the CDR3 is 17 residues. The DNA of the CDR3 is TGCGCCAGCAGCCAAGAAGCGGCCGGAGGAAGAAACTATGGCTACACCTTC. It specifies CASSQEAAGGRNYGYTF.

The table lists this clone with a few counts. The chain recombines TRBV7-9 with TRBJ2-1, with D possibly called TRBD1 or TRBD2 (6 bases each). V was cut by 4 bases and J by 5 bases, with 18 bases left in between. Germline V gene data show CDR1 as SEHNR and CDR2 as FQNEAQ (reference sequence). The CDR3 sequence is 16 residues long. The CDR3 reads CASSSGDWRKNNEQFF. CDR3 bases: TGTGCCAGCAGCTCAGGGGACTGGCGGAAAAACAATGAGCAGTTCTTC.

The rearrangement links TRBV5-4 to TRBJ2-3; D tentatively reads TRBD1 or TRBD2 (5 bases each). V lost 4 bases to trimming and J lost 0 bases, with 12 bases between them. This CDR3 contains 15 residues. The germline V gene encodes CDR1 SGHNT and CDR2 YYREEE (reference sequence). In nucleotides, the CDR3 is TGTGCCAGCAGCCTGAGGGGAGCTAGCACAGATACGCAGTATTTT. Amino acid sequence: CASSLRGASTDTQYF.

The rearrangement uses TRBV13 and TRBJ2-1; D ambiguous. In germline, CDR1 is PRHDT, CDR2 FYEKMQ (reference sequence). CDR3 length: 14 residues. V shed 0 bases and J shed 5 bases, with 8 bases lying between them. CDR3 sequence reads: CASSLGRYHNEQFF. The CDR3 DNA reads as TGTGCCAGCAGCTTAGGTCGCTACCACAATGAGCAGTTCTTC.

This clone was detected only a few times. This chain connects TRBV9 to TRBJ2-7; the match to TRBD2 covers 9 bases. CDR3 length: 17 amino acids. V was clipped by 0 bases and J by 2 bases; unmatched bases: 9. The germline V gene has CDR1 SGDLS and CDR2 YYNGEE. The chain's CDR3 is CASSVVLAGSSAYEQYV. DNA for the CDR3: TGTGCCAGCAGCGTAGTACTAGCGGGTTCCTCGGCCTACGAGCAGTACGTC.

Regarding this clone: The junction shows a germline mismatch at one end, possibly a read error. The chain has TRBV7-3 and TRBJ2-3, with 9 bases that match TRBD2. The CDR3 runs to 19 residues. From germline, CDR1 is SGHTA and CDR2 FQGTGA. For the CDR3, the DNA is TGTGCCAGAAGCTATAGCGGGAGATATACCGGAGGGCCTACAGATACGCAGTATTTT. Protein: CARSYSGRYTGGPTDTQYF.

The V call is TRBV6-1, the J call TRBJ1-2; D may be TRBD1 (6 bases). Germline CDR1 reads MNHNS; CDR2 reads SASEGT. The germline V and J ends were trimmed by 4 bases and 4 bases, with 13 bases remaining between them. The CDR3 is 14 residues long. This CDR3 reads CASSATGTFYGYTF. CDR3 nucleotides: TGTGCCAGCAGTGCCACAGGGACCTTCTATGGCTACACCTTC.

This chain joins TRBV7-9 and TRBJ2-2; TRBD1 matches 9 bases. The V gene end was trimmed by 4 bases and the J gene end by 7 bases; junction bases not matched to a gene: 4. Germline assignment: CDR1 SEHNR and CDR2 FQNEAQ (reference sequence). CDR3 length: 14 amino acids. CDR3 DNA sequence: TGTGCCAGCAGCTGGGGACAGGGCATCGGGGAGCTGTTTTTT. It translates to CASSWGQGIGELFF.

A few counts support this clone. V usage is TRBV29-1 and J usage is TRBJ2-1; D perhaps matches TRBD1 (6 bases). Deletions cut 4 bases from V and 7 bases from J, with 14 bases between. The germline V gene has CDR1 SQVTM and CDR2 ANQGSEA. CDR3 length: 13 amino acids. As DNA, the CDR3 is TGCAGCGTTGCTGTGGGGGCATGGAATGAGCAGTTCTTC. It encodes CSVAVGAWNEQFF.

This clone was detected only a few times. This sequence joins TRBV4-2 and TRBJ2-7; 9 bases are shared with TRBD1. With V trimmed by 5 bases and J by 4 bases, 6 bases remained unmatched. The CDR3 runs 14 residues. CDR1 and CDR2 from the germline V gene are LGHNA and YNFKEQ. This CDR3 reads CASSVDRGRYEQYV. The CDR3 region has the DNA TGTGCCAGCAGCGTGGACAGGGGCCGATACGAGCAGTACGTC.

The gene calls are TRBV6-6 and TRBJ2-7; TRBD2 matches 7 bases. V shed 5 bases, J shed 7 bases, and the junction held 14 bases outside the gene matches. Germline CDR1 and CDR2: MNHNY and SVGAGI (reference sequence). This CDR3 contains 15 residues. CDR3 protein: CASSTPRELAGEQYF. CDR3 bases: TGTGCCAGCAGTACCCCGCGGGAGCTTGCAGGGGAGCAGTACTTC.

CDR3 in amino acids: CASSVKGEGPLHF. The CDR3 DNA sequence: TGTGCCAGCAGCGTCAAGGGGGAAGGACCCCTCCACTTT. The genes are TRBV9 and TRBJ1-6, with D perhaps TRBD1 (6 bases). V lost 2 bases to trimming and J lost 12 bases, with 12 bases between them. This CDR3 is built from 13 residues. CDR1 is SGDLS and CDR2 is YYNGEE in the germline V gene.

This clone was seen more than once but under ten times. The chain carries TRBV6-6 and TRBJ2-5; D may be TRBD1 (6 bases). Germline assignment: CDR1 MNHNY and CDR2 SVGAGI (reference sequence). V shed 3 bases and J shed 4 bases, with 9 bases lying between them. The length of the CDR3 is 13 residues. In DNA form, the CDR3 reads TGTGCCAGCAGTTATACAGGGTTAGAGACCCAGTACTTC. Residues: CASSYTGLETQYF.

This clone was seen a handful of times. This chain connects TRBV30 to TRBJ2-7; 8 bases fit TRBD1. The CDR3 is 15 amino acids. Per germline, CDR1 GTSNPN and CDR2 SVGIG (reference sequence). With V trimmed by 2 bases and J by 7 bases, 13 bases remained unmatched. The CDR3 bases are TGTGCCTGGAGTCAATGGGACAGGTGGGGTGGGGAGCAGTACTTC. Translating gives CAWSQWDRWGGEQYF.

Only a few counts were recorded for this clone. The chain carries TRBV25-1 and TRBJ2-7; unclear D gene. This CDR3 contains 14 residues. V dropped 0 bases and J dropped 6 bases, with 12 bases sitting between them. CDR1 and CDR2 from the germline V gene are MGHDK and SYGVNS. Written as DNA, the CDR3 is TGTGCCAGCAGTGAATACCCCTCCTCGTTCGAGCAGTACTTC. Translating it yields CASSEYPSSFEQYF.

The rearrangement joins TRBV29-1 to TRBJ2-3, with TRBD2 matching 14 bases. The CDR3 is made up of 15 amino acids. CDR1 and CDR2 from the germline V gene are SQVTM and ANQGSEA. V was pared by 7 bases and J by 1 base, with 4 bases of the junction left unmatched. The CDR3 region is CSGRLAGGGTDTQYF. The CDR3 coding sequence is TGCAGCGGGAGACTAGCGGGAGGGGGCACAGATACGCAGTATTTT.